The T cell receptor (beta chain) described here comes from a study of T cells in localized non-small cell lung cancer. Sequencing used immunoSEQ multiplex PCR; TCRdb keeps in-frame clones, though not all of them. Counted here are roughly 50,000 clones, roughly 92% occurring once; the ten biggest clones make up 15% to 20%. As to this clone: Its target is not known.

General study points: The appearance of a median approximately 60 of the top 100 tumor clones was seen in adjacent lung. Clonality peaked in uninvolved adjacent lung rather than tumor.

CDR3 size: 17 residues. Germline V gene sequence: CDR1 SGHTA, CDR2 FQGNSA. The junction had 14 bases not matched to a gene; V was cut back by 4 bases and J by 4 bases. The V gene is TRBV7-2, the J gene TRBJ2-3; 7 nucleotides align to TRBD2. Sequenced here: peripheral blood, sampled before any cancer treatment. The sequence was obtained from a man aged 35 to 69 with stage I lung adenocarcinoma. CDR3 DNA: TGTGCCAGCAGCTCCCGGAGTACGGGAGGAAGGTCAGATACGCAGTATTTT. Its translation: CASSSRSTGGRSDTQYF.